This is a list of T cell receptor beta chains from one sample in a study of identical twins. MiXCR was run by TCRdb on the 5' RACE reads, yielding one entry per CDR3 protein. The repertoire has over 600,000 distinct CDR3 sequences, roughly 20% of them found once; the top ten carry 4% to 4.5%. The same data also contributed to another study, on T cells expressing NK-cell markers.

Sequencing was done on a sample of PBMCs. Receptors originate from a woman between 18 and 29 years old in good health. CDR3s include the opening cysteine and the closing phenylalanine or tryptophan. D genes are given only for firm matches. Only some rows state a clone size, as once, few, many or a class for expanded clones.

j_call: TRBJ1-1; d_call: TRBD1; clone_size: few; v_call: TRBV20-1; cdr3_nt: TGCAGTGCTAAGGTTCTCCGGGACAGGGTCGATTGGGACACTGAAGCTTTCTTT; cdr3_aa: CSAKVLRDRVDWDTEAFF
j_call: TRBJ2-1; d_call: TRBD2; clone_size: few; v_call: TRBV12-3/TRBV12-4; cdr3_nt: TGTGCCAGCAGCCCCCAAGCGGGGGGGCGCTATGAGCAGTTCTTC; cdr3_aa: CASSPQAGGRYEQFF
j_call: TRBJ2-7; d_call: TRBD2; clone_size: -; v_call: TRBV11-2; cdr3_nt: TGTGCCAGCAGCTTAGTCCCCGGGACTAGCGGCTCCTACGAGCAGTACTTC; cdr3_aa: CASSLVPGTSGSYEQYF
j_call: TRBJ2-6; d_call: TRBD2; clone_size: few; v_call: TRBV6-2/TRBV6-3; cdr3_nt: TGTGCCAGCAGTAGAGCTAGCGGGCTTCCCTCTGGGGCCAACGTCCTGACTTTC; cdr3_aa: CASSRASGLPSGANVLTF
j_call: TRBJ2-3; d_call: -; clone_size: -; v_call: TRBV20-1; cdr3_nt: TGCAGTGCTAGAGCGGGCGGGACGCTGACAGATACGCAGTATTTT; cdr3_aa: CSARAGGTLTDTQYF
j_call: TRBJ2-1; d_call: -; clone_size: many; v_call: TRBV5-1; cdr3_nt: TGCGCCAGCAGCCTTCTTACAGGGAACAATGAGCAGTTCTTC; cdr3_aa: CASSLLTGNNEQFF
j_call: TRBJ1-5; d_call: -; clone_size: -; v_call: TRBV12-3/TRBV12-4; cdr3_nt: TGTGCCAGCAGTTCCCAAGGGGCGAGCAATCAGCCCCAGCATTTT; cdr3_aa: CASSSQGASNQPQHF
j_call: TRBJ1-1; d_call: -; clone_size: few; v_call: TRBV12-3/TRBV12-4; cdr3_nt: TGTGCCAGCAGCTTCGACGTGAACACTGAAGCTTTCTTT; cdr3_aa: CASSFDVNTEAFF
j_call: TRBJ2-3; d_call: -; clone_size: -; v_call: TRBV24-1; cdr3_nt: TGTGCCACCAGTGATCGGGCCAGAGATACGCAGTATTTT; cdr3_aa: CATSDRARDTQYF
j_call: TRBJ2-1; d_call: -; clone_size: few; v_call: TRBV24-1; cdr3_nt: TGTGCCACCAGTGATCCGACACAGGGCCATGGCCGCAATGAGCAGTTCTTC; cdr3_aa: CATSDPTQGHGRNEQFF
j_call: TRBJ2-6; d_call: -; clone_size: few; v_call: TRBV29-1; cdr3_nt: TGCAGCCGTAAGACGAGGATAGCTTCGTCCCGGGCCAACGTCCTGACTTTC; cdr3_aa: CSRKTRIASSRANVLTF
j_call: TRBJ2-3; d_call: TRBD2; clone_size: few; v_call: TRBV20-1; cdr3_nt: TGCAGTGCAAAGGGACTAGCGCCCCCTCATACGCAGTATTTT; cdr3_aa: CSAKGLAPPHTQYF
j_call: TRBJ2-1; d_call: -; clone_size: once; v_call: TRBV18; cdr3_nt: TGTGCCAGCTCACGACCACTCCATCCCTCCTACAATGAGCAGTTCTTC; cdr3_aa: CASSRPLHPSYNEQFF
j_call: TRBJ2-4; d_call: -; clone_size: -; v_call: TRBV20-1; cdr3_nt: TGCAGGGTGGGAGATAGCAGGAACATTCAGTACTTC; cdr3_aa: CRVGDSRNIQYF
j_call: TRBJ2-5; d_call: TRBD2; clone_size: -; v_call: TRBV24-1; cdr3_nt: TGTGCCACCAGTGATAGCGGGACGCGGGAGACCCAGTACTTC; cdr3_aa: CATSDSGTRETQYF
j_call: TRBJ2-7; d_call: -; clone_size: many; v_call: TRBV20-1; cdr3_nt: TGTGGGGCAGGGACTGAGTACGAGCAGTACTTC; cdr3_aa: CGAGTEYEQYF